The 8 T cell receptor beta chains listed next were all sequenced from one sample in a study of blood T cell repertoires in COVID-19. The data were produced by immunoSEQ multiplex PCR, yet TCRdb's version contains in-frame clones alone and is incomplete. The sample yields a few hundred thousand clones, around 86% seen once. Sequencing was performed on peripheral blood. All receptors come from a woman between 45 and 60 years old with COVID-19, enrolled during active disease.

The chain is built from TRBV28 and TRBJ2-2; TRBD1 might be the D (6 bases). The germline V gene has CDR1 MDHEN and CDR2 SYDVKM. CDR3 length: 19 residues. Trimming took off 5 bases at V and 0 bases at J, with 22 bases between the two ends. The CDR3: CASSPRYWRRTANTGELFF. The CDR3 nucleotides read TGTGCCAGCAGTCCACGATATTGGAGGCGGACAGCGAACACCGGGGAGCTGTTTTTT.

This chain connects TRBV18 to TRBJ1-1; D is uncertain. The CDR3 is 13 amino acids. V was clipped by 2 bases and J by 7 bases, with 11 bases between them. Per the germline V gene, CDR1 is KGHSH and CDR2 is LQKENI. Here the CDR3 DNA reads TGTGCCAGCTCACCAACGACACACGTTGAAGCTTTCTTT. Its translation: CASSPTTHVEAFF. The complete variable domain, with remaining parts taken from reference TRBV18 and TRBJ1-1, reads NAGVMQNPRHLVRRRGQEARLRCSPMKGHSHVYWYRQLPEEGLKFMVYLQKENIIDESGMPKERFSAEFPKEGPSILRIQQVVRGDSAAYFCASSPTTHVEAFFGQGTRLTVV.

The chain is built from TRBV3-1 (or the pseudogene TRBV3-2) and TRBJ2-4; 8 bases line up with TRBD2. V shed 3 bases and J 7 bases; nucleotides not matched to a gene: 5. The CDR3 consists of 14 residues. CDR1 is LGHDT and CDR2 is YNNKEL in the germline V gene (reference sequence). The CDR3 region is CASSQSGGRNIQYF. The CDR3 nucleotides read TGTGCCAGCAGCCAGAGCGGGGGTCGGAACATTCAGTACTTC.

CDR3 loop: CASSTPGAAKNIQYF. The DNA of the CDR3 is TGTGCCAGTAGTACCCCAGGGGCGGCCAAAAACATTCAGTACTTC. The V and J genes are TRBV19 and TRBJ2-4; a possible D gene is TRBD1 (6 bases). The CDR3 contains 15 residues. Trimming stripped 4 bases from V and 1 base from J, with 11 bases between. Germline CDR1 reads LNHDA; CDR2 reads SQIVND (reference sequence).

J is TRBJ2-7 and V is TRBV11-2; D is uncertain. CDR1 is SGHAT and CDR2 is FQNNGV in the germline V gene. V was pared by 1 base and J by 6 bases, with 4 bases between. The CDR3 totals 11 residues. The chain's CDR3 is CASSLVSEQYF. CDR3 bases: TGTGCCAGCAGCTTAGTCTCCGAGCAGTACTTC.

A few counts support this clone. V is TRBV3-1 (or the pseudogene TRBV3-2) and J is TRBJ1-5; unclear D gene. V was trimmed by 1 base and J by 0 bases, leaving 4 bases between them. Germline loops: CDR1 LGHDT, CDR2 YNNKEL (reference sequence). The CDR3 length is 14 residues. CDR3 in DNA: TGTGCCAGCAGCCAAGTCTATAGCAATCAGCCCCAGCATTTT. Protein: CASSQVYSNQPQHF.

The genes are TRBV11-3 and TRBJ1-3; 7 bases line up with TRBD1. This CDR3 is 14 amino acids long. V dropped 5 bases and J dropped 2; count of bases not matched to a gene: 3. Germline V gene lookup returns CDR1 SGHNT and CDR2 YENEEA. CDR3 residues: CASSPGQAGNTIYF. The CDR3 nucleotides read TGTGCCAGCAGCCCCGGACAGGCTGGAAACACCATATATTTT.

The gene calls are TRBV5-8 and TRBJ1-5; tentatively, D is TRBD1 (5 bases). The CDR3 is 17 residues long. The germline V gene has CDR1 SGHTS and CDR2 YDEGEE. Trimming cost V 4 bases and J 2 bases, with 19 bases left between them. This chain's CDR3 is CASSLRWGRLGNQPQHF. CDR3 nucleotides: TGTGCCAGCAGCCTGCGTTGGGGCAGATTAGGCAATCAGCCCCAGCATTTT.